One and the same sample provided the 17 T cell receptor beta chains below, sequenced in a study of shared clonotypes between healthy human individuals (dated by TCRdb to 2020 to 2021). CD8 naive samples consisted of CD45RO-negative cells that were positively selected for CCR7, yielding a CD45RA+CCR7+ population without TemRA cells. Library creation used the immunoSEQ multiplex PCR assay. The source is immuneACCESS, and TCRdb retained only in-frame sequences with V and J called. Part of the clones is not carried over; for the studies checked, unresolved V genes explain less than half of this, and the remainder is unexplained. This sample has 560,000 or so clones in its table, and 96% of those were observed once. In total, the top ten clones hold roughly 0.12% of the sample. Sequenced input: naive CD8+ T cells sorted from blood. Taken with the paper, the label for cell subset or site translates to: CD45RA+CCR7+. The receptor set was obtained from a woman in her 30s in good health.

V is TRBV5-5 and J is TRBJ1-2, with D tentatively TRBD1 (5 bases). The V and J ends lost 4 bases and 3 bases respectively, with 28 bases between them. The germline V gene has CDR1 SGHKS and CDR2 YYEKEE (reference sequence). The CDR3 has 19 residues. The CDR3 reads CASSPRPGEGSLADYGYTF. In nucleotides, the CDR3 is TGTGCCAGCAGCCCCCGGCCGGGGGAGGGCTCCCTGGCGGACTATGGCTACACCTTC.

V is TRBV14 and J is TRBJ2-3; a weak D match, TRBD2 (5 bases). The CDR3 sequence is 17 residues long. Trimming pared 0 bases from V and 5 bases from J, leaving 18 bases between. CDR1 and CDR2 (germline): SGHDN, FVKESK. In nucleotides, the CDR3 is TGTGCCAGCAGCCAAGATAGGGTTCTAGCCCGTGGAGATACGCAGTATTTT. This gives the protein CASSQDRVLARGDTQYF.

The J gene is TRBJ1-6, the V gene TRBV27, with no clear D. Germline V gene sequence: CDR1 MNHEY, CDR2 SMNVEV (reference sequence). V was clipped by 7 bases and J by 7 bases, with 11 bases between them. The CDR3 consists of 13 residues. The CDR3 loop reads CASITKENSPLHF. CDR3 coding DNA: TGTGCCAGCATTACGAAGGAAAATTCACCCCTCCACTTT.

This clone showed up just once. The gene calls are TRBV9 and TRBJ2-5; 12 bases are shared with TRBD2. Trimming removed 0 bases from V and 3 bases from J; junction bases left unmatched: 6. The length of the CDR3 is 17 residues. Germline V lookup: CDR1 SGDLS, CDR2 YYNGEE. In nucleotides, the CDR3 is TGTGCCAGCAGCGTAGATCAGACTAGCGGGAGAGAAGAGACCCAGTACTTC. Residues: CASSVDQTSGREETQYF.

This clone was seen a single time. For the CDR3, the DNA is TGTGCCAGTAGTAAGGGCACAGATACGCAGTATTTT. Its protein is CASSKGTDTQYF. This chain links TRBV19 with TRBJ2-3; D gene unclear. The germline V and J ends were trimmed by 4 bases and 1 base, with 3 bases remaining between them. The length of the CDR3 is 12 residues. The germline V gene encodes CDR1 LNHDA and CDR2 SQIVND (reference sequence).

The table lists this clone with a count of one. The chain combines TRBV27 with TRBJ2-7, with 9 positions matching TRBD2. CDR1 and CDR2 (germline): MNHEY, SMNVEV (reference sequence). With V trimmed by 2 bases and J by 2 bases, 4 bases remained unmatched. The CDR3 sequence is 15 residues long. The DNA for the CDR3 is TGTGCCAGCAGTTTAACTAGCGGGTACACCTACGAGCAGTACTTC. Translation: CASSLTSGYTYEQYF.

The rearrangement links TRBV10-2 to TRBJ1-4; D is possibly TRBD1 (6 bases). The CDR3 spans 17 residues. V gave up 6 bases and J gave up 4 bases, with 21 bases separating them. Germline lookup yields CDR1 WSHSY and CDR2 SAAADI. In DNA form, the CDR3 reads TGCGCCAGCAGCCAATTTCCCCTAGGACAGCGTAATGAAAAACTGTTTTTT. As protein: CASSQFPLGQRNEKLFF.

This rearrangement joins TRBV6-5 to TRBJ1-6; possibly TRBD1 for D (5 bases). Trimming removed 0 bases at V and 7 bases at J, with 10 bases between. This CDR3 spans 15 amino acids. Germline V gene sequence: CDR1 MNHEY, CDR2 SVGAGI. CDR3 in amino acids: CASSYSGGMNSPLHF. CDR3 DNA sequence: TGTGCCAGCAGTTACTCTGGGGGTATGAATTCACCCCTCCACTTT.

The chain has TRBV5-1 and TRBJ2-3; D perhaps matches TRBD1 (5 bases). Germline CDR1 is SGHRS and CDR2 is YFSETQ. With 2 bases removed from V and 6 bases from J, the gap between germline ends came to 25 bases. CDR3 length: 18 amino acids. The CDR3: CASSLGVFSTSTVDTQYF. CDR3 DNA: TGCGCCAGCAGCTTAGGGGTCTTTTCGACATCAACAGTGGATACGCAGTATTTT.

This clone showed up just once. The CDR3 DNA reads TGTGCCAGCAGCCAAGAACGGGATAGCGGATACCAAGAGACCCAGTACTTC. It specifies CASSQERDSGYQETQYF. The chain recombines TRBV14 with TRBJ2-5; TRBD2 is a possible D gene (6 bases). The germline V gene has CDR1 SGHDN and CDR2 FVKESK. The CDR3 runs 17 residues. Trimming shortened V by 0 bases and J by 0 bases, and 14 bases separated the two germline ends.

The V call is TRBV2, the J call TRBJ2-2, with 7 bases aligning to TRBD1. CDR3 size: 14 residues. V lost 6 bases, J lost 1 base, and 2 bases stayed unmatched. The germline V gene encodes CDR1 SNHLY and CDR2 FYNNEI. CDR3 loop: CASRGTENTGELFF. As DNA, the CDR3 is TGTGCCAGCAGGGGGACAGAGAACACCGGGGAGCTGTTTTTT. Full variable domain (remainder filled in from reference TRBV2 and TRBJ2-2): EPEVTQTPSHQVTQMGQEVILRCVPISNHLYFYWYRQILGQKVEFLVSFYNNEISEKSEIFDDQFSVERPDGSNFTLKIRSTKLEDSAMYFCASRGTENTGELFFGEGSRLTVL.

A few counts support this clone. The chain couples TRBV5-1 to TRBJ1-1, with TRBD1 as a possible D gene (5 bases). Trimming stripped 4 bases from V and 6 bases from J, with 19 bases between. In germline, CDR1 is SGHRS, CDR2 YFSETQ. This CDR3 contains 15 residues. The CDR3 DNA reads TGCGCCAGCAGCACTGCCGTAGATAGAGGGGCTGAAGCTTTCTTT. Encoded protein: CASSTAVDRGAEAFF.

For the CDR3, the DNA is TGTGCCAGCGGACAGGTGGGGGCTAGCAATCAGCCCCAGCATTTT. It encodes CASGQVGASNQPQHF. The chain uses TRBV27 and TRBJ1-5; 7 bases are a match to TRBD1. The trim removed 8 bases at V and 0 bases at J, leaving 7 bases unmatched. Germline lookup yields CDR1 MNHEY and CDR2 SMNVEV (reference sequence). CDR3 length: 15 amino acids.

V gene TRBV28 combines with J gene TRBJ1-5, with unresolved D. CDR3 size: 16 residues. Germline V lookup: CDR1 MDHEN, CDR2 SYDVKM. V lost 2 bases, J lost 3 bases, and 14 bases lay in between. For the CDR3, the DNA is TGTGCCAGCAGTTTAGGGCGGATGTGGAACAATCAGCCCCAGCATTTT. Its protein product is CASSLGRMWNNQPQHF.

The gene calls are TRBV13 and TRBJ2-7, with a weak D call TRBD2 (6 bases). V shed 2 bases and J shed 2 bases, with 10 bases lying between them. The CDR3 spans 14 residues. Looked up from germline, CDR1 is PRHDT and CDR2 is FYEKMQ (reference sequence). The DNA of the CDR3 is TGTGCCAGCAGCTTAAGGGACTCCCCCTACGAGCAGTACTTC. Protein sequence: CASSLRDSPYEQYF. The variable domain in full, completed from reference TRBV13 and TRBJ2-7, reads AAGVIQSPRHLIKEKRETATLKCYPIPRHDTVYWYQQGPGQDPQFLISFYEKMQSDKGSIPDRFSAQQFSDYHSELNMSSLELGDSALYFCASSLRDSPYEQYFGPGTRLTVT.

The chain combines TRBV19 with TRBJ2-7; D gene uncertain. The CDR3 is made up of 12 amino acids. V lost 5 bases, J lost 0 bases, and 5 bases lay in between. Germline-derived CDR1 and CDR2 are LNHDA and SQIVND (reference sequence). CDR3 loop: CASSSSSYEQYF. The CDR3 DNA reads as TGTGCCAGTAGTTCGAGCTCCTACGAGCAGTACTTC.

The chain has TRBV5-1 and TRBJ2-7; D is perhaps TRBD1 (5 bases). CDR1 is SGHRS, CDR2 YFSETQ, per germline. The ends were cut back, 7 bases at V and 1 base at J, with 15 bases in the middle. The CDR3 contains 14 residues. The CDR3 nucleotides read TGCGCCAGCGCTCTCAGGGATCCATCCTACGAGCAGTACTTC. Translation: CASALRDPSYEQYF.